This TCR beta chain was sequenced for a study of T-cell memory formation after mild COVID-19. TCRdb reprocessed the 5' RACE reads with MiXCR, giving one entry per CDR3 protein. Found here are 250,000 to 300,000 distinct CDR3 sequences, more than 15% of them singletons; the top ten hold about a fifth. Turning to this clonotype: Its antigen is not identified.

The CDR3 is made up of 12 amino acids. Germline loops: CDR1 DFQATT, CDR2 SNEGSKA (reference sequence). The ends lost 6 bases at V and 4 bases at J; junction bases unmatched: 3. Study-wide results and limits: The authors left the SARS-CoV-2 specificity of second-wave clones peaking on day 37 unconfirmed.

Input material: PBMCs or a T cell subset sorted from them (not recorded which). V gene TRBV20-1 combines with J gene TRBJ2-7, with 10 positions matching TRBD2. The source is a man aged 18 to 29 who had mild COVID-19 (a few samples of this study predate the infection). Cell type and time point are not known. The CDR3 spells CSATTSGYEQYF. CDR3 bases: TGCAGTGCCACGACTAGCGGGTACGAGCAGTACTTC.